Listed below are T cell receptor beta chains from one sample, sequenced in a study of blood T cell repertoires in COVID-19. The table came from immunoSEQ multiplex PCR; TCRdb's copy has only in-frame clones and leaves some out. The sample has approximately 31,000 clones; about nine tenths are singletons. The sample was peripheral blood. The origin of the receptors is a woman older than 75 with active or convalescent COVID-19. Each CDR3 is given without its conserved first and last residue. A D gene is named only where the DNA matches it firmly.

ASSRDRGPEQF,TRBJ2-1,TRBD1,TRBV7-3
SARVGGSAF,TRBJ1-1,.,TRBV20-1
ASSHGTGDVSGNTIY,TRBJ1-3,TRBD1,TRBV5-1
ADGVSGGAVETQY,TRBJ2-5,TRBD2,TRBV2
ASSPQGEFQPQH,TRBJ1-5,TRBD1,TRBV9
ASSLDWSSEAF,TRBJ1-1,.,TRBV2
ASSGLTGVHEQY,TRBJ2-7,TRBD1,TRBV27
AIKGDLGEKLF,TRBJ1-4,.,TRBV10-3
SVEGAGKGNTIY,TRBJ1-3,.,TRBV29-1
ASSSRGQGANTGELF,TRBJ2-2,TRBD1,TRBV18